A selection of T cell receptor beta chains follows, all from one sample in a study of CD8 T cells in Susac syndrome. TCRdb passed the immunoSEQ multiplex PCR reads through MiXCR, listing each CDR3 protein once. The profile shows around 130,000 distinct CDR3 sequences, over 90% of them singletons. The source material was CD4+ T cells from PBMCs. The receptor set was obtained from a human donor with Susac syndrome. CDR3s include the opening cysteine and the closing phenylalanine or tryptophan. D genes are given only for firm matches. Clone sizes are given selectively: once, few, many, or a class where the clone is expanded.

V,size,D,J,DNA,CDR3
TRBV29-1,.,.,TRBJ1-2,TGCAGCGTTGGGGCAGACTATGGCTACACCTTC,CSVGADYGYTF
TRBV5-1,.,TRBD1,TRBJ1-2,TGCGCCAGCAGCAGGACAGGGAACTATGGCTACACCTTC,CASSRTGNYGYTF
TRBV20-1,.,.,TRBJ2-7,TGCAGTGCTAGAGATCGCCCAGCGGCAAGCTCCTACGAGCAGTACTTC,CSARDRPAASSYEQYF
TRBV18,.,.,TRBJ2-3,TGTGCCAGCTCTACCGGTACAATGGATACGCAGTATTTT,CASSTGTMDTQYF
TRBV20-1,.,TRBD2,TRBJ2-1,TGCAGTGCCAGTCGGGACGGGAGGGAGAATGAGCAGTTCTTC,CSASRDGRENEQFF
TRBV6-6,.,.,TRBJ2-1,TGTGCCAGCGCCTCATGGGGGAAGGCGGGTGAGCAGTTCTTC,CASASWGKAGEQFF
TRBV28,.,TRBD1,TRBJ2-7,TGTGCCAGCAGTTTACGACAGGGCAACGAGCAGTACTTC,CASSLRQGNEQYF
TRBV18,.,.,TRBJ1-2,TGTGCCAGCTCACCCTTCACCTCAGGGCACGGCTACACCTTC,CASSPFTSGHGYTF
TRBV27,.,.,TRBJ2-6,TGTGCCAGCAGTTCAGTTAGCTCTGGGGCCAACGTCCTGACTTTC,CASSSVSSGANVLTF
TRBV19,.,TRBD1,TRBJ1-5,TGTGCCAGTAGTACCAGACAGGGTTACCAGCCCCAGCATTTT,CASSTRQGYQPQHF
TRBV30,.,.,TRBJ1-1,TGTGCCTGGAGTCCCGTTTTCGCTCAGGGGAACACTGAAGCTTTCTTT,CAWSPVFAQGNTEAFF
TRBV29-1,.,TRBD2,TRBJ2-1,TGCAGCGCCCGCCGGGAAGCGGGAGGGTACAATGAGCAGTTCTTC,CSARREAGGYNEQFF
TRBV5-1,.,.,TRBJ1-1,TGCGCCAGCAGCCTAAACGCTGAAGCTTTCTTT,CASSLNAEAFF
TRBV25-1,.,TRBD2,TRBJ2-2,TGTGCCAGCAGTGAGGGAGGGTACACCGGGGAGCTGTTTTTT,CASSEGGYTGELFF
TRBV24-1,.,TRBD2,TRBJ2-1,TGTGCCACCAGTGATCCCGCTGGACTAGCGGGAGTCGAGCAGTTCTTC,CATSDPAGLAGVEQFF
TRBV7-3,.,TRBD1,TRBJ2-7,TGTGCCAGCAGCGAGGACAGGGGGCCTATCTACGAGCAGTACTTC,CASSEDRGPIYEQYF
TRBV29-1,.,.,TRBJ2-1,TGCAGCGCGGACAGCTACAATGAGCAGTTCTTC,CSADSYNEQFF
TRBV24-1,.,.,TRBJ2-2,TGTGCCACCAGGCGCTCTGTCACCGGGGAGCTGTTTTTT,CATRRSVTGELFF
TRBV28,.,.,TRBJ1-2,TGTGCCAGCTTAGGATCCCGGACAGCCGGATATGGCTACACCTTC,CASLGSRTAGYGYTF
TRBV20-1,.,TRBD2,TRBJ2-3,TGCAGTGCTAGAGAAGGGCTAGCGGCAGATACGCAGTATTTT,CSAREGLAADTQYF
TRBV29-1,.,TRBD1,TRBJ2-1,TGCAGCGTTGAAAGGGGGCTCGGAAATGAGCAGTTCTTC,CSVERGLGNEQFF
TRBV3-1,once,.,TRBJ2-7,TGTGCCAGCAGCCAGGCGGATCCCTACGAGCAGTACTTC,CASSQADPYEQYF
TRBV27,few,.,TRBJ2-7,TGTGCCAGCAGTTTAAGAGGCGGCTACGAGCAGTACTTC,CASSLRGGYEQYF
TRBV29-1,.,TRBD2,TRBJ2-7,TGCAGCGTTAAAGGACTAGCGAACTCCTACGAGCAGTACTTC,CSVKGLANSYEQYF
TRBV14,.,TRBD1,TRBJ1-2,TGTGCCAGCAGCCTGCGGACAGGGTATGGCTACACCTTC,CASSLRTGYGYTF
TRBV5-4,.,.,TRBJ2-5,TGTGCCAGCAGCTTGGCACTTAGCGGAATACAAGAGACCCAGTACTTC,CASSLALSGIQETQYF
TRBV28,.,.,TRBJ1-4,TGTGCCAGCAGTTCGACAGGCTTTAATGAAAAACTGTTTTTT,CASSSTGFNEKLFF